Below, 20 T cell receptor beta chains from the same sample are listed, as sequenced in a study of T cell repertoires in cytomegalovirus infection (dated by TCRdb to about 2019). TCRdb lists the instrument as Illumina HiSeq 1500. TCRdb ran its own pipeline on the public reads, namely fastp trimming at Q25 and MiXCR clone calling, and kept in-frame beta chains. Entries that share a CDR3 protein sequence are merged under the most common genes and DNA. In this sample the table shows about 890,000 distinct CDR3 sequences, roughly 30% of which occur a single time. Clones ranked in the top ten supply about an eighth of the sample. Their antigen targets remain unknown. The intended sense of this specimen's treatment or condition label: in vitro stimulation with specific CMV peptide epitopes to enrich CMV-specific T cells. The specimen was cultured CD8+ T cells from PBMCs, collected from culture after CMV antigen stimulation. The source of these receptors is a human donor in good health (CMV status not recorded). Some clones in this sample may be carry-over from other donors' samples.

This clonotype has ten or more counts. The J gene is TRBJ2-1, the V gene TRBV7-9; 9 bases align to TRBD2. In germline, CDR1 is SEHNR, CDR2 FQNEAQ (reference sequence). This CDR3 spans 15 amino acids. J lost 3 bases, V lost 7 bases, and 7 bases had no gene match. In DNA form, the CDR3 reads TGTGCCAGCAAGAGTAGCGGGGGAGGCTACAATGAGCAGTTCTTC. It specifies CASKSSGGGYNEQFF.

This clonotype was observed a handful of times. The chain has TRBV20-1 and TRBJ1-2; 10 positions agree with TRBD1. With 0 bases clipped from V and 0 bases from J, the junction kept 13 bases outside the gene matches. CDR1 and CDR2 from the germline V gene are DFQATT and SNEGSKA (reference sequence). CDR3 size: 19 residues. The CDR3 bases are TGCAGTGCTAGAGATGGATGGGACAGGGGTCCTGCAACTAACTATGGCTACACCTTC. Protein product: CSARDGWDRGPATNYGYTF.

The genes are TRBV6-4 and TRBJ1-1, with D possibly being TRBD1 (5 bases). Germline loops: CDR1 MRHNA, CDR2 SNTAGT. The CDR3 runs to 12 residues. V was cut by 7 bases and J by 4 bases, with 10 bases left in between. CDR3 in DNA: TGTGCCAGCAAGGGGCAAAGCACTGAAGCTTTCTTT. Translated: CASKGQSTEAFF.

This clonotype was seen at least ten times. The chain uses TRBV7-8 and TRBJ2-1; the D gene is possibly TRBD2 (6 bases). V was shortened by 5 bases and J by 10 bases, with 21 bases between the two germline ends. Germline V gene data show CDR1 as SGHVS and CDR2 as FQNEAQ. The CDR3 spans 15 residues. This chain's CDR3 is CASSHGEAGQREQFF. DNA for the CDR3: TGTGCCAGCAGCCATGGGGAGGCAGGCCAAAGGGAGCAGTTCTTC.

As DNA, the CDR3 is TGTGCCAGTAGTATGCCTGACAGGGTGAGTGGCTACACCTTC. Translation gives CASSMPDRVSGYTF. The V call is TRBV19, the J call TRBJ1-2; 7 positions match TRBD1. V lost 3 bases to trimming and J lost 7 bases; unmatched junction nucleotides: 8. The CDR3 contains 14 residues. Germline-derived CDR1 and CDR2 are LNHDA and SQIVND (reference sequence).

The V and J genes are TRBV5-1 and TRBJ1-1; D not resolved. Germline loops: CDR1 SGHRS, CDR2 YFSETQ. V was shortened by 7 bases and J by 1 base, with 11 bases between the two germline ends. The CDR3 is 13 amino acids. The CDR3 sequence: CASYGVTNTEAFF. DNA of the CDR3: TGCGCCAGCTACGGGGTCACGAACACTGAAGCTTTCTTT.

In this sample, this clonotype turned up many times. CDR3 in DNA: TGTGCCAGCACCGGTACAGGGCTAGCCAAAAACATTCAGTACTTC. This gives the protein CASTGTGLAKNIQYF. The chain employs TRBV7-9 and TRBJ2-4; a weak D match, TRBD1 (6 bases). V shed 7 bases and J shed 0 bases, with 13 bases lying between them. Germline CDR1 and CDR2: SEHNR and FQNEAQ (reference sequence). The CDR3 spans 15 residues. Drawing the rest from reference TRBV7-9 and TRBJ2-4, the complete variable domain is DTGVSQNPRHKITKRGQNVTFRCDPISEHNRLYWYRQTLGQGPEFLTYFQNEAQLEKSRLLSDRFSAERPKGSFSTLEIQRTEQGDSAMYLCASTGTGLAKNIQYFGAGTRLSVL.

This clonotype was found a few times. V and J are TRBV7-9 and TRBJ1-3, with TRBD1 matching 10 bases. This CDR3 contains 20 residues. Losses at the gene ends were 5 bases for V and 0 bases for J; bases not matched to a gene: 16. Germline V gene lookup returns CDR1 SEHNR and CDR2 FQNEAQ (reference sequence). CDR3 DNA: TGTGCCAGCAGCGTGGTCCGGGACAGGGGCCAGACGAGCTCTGGAAACACCATATATTTT. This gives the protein CASSVVRDRGQTSSGNTIYF.

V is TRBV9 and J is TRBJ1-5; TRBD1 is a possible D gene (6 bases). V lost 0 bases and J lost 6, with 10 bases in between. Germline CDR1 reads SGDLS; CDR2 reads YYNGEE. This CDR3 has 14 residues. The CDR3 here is CASSVEGGSQPQHF. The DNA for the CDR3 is TGTGCCAGCAGCGTAGAGGGGGGTAGTCAGCCCCAGCATTTT.

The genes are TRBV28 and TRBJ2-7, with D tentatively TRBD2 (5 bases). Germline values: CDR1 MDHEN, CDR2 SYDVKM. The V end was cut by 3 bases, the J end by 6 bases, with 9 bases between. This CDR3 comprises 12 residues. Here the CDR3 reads CASSFPSPEQYF. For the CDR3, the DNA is TGTGCCAGCAGTTTTCCTAGCCCCGAGCAGTACTTC.

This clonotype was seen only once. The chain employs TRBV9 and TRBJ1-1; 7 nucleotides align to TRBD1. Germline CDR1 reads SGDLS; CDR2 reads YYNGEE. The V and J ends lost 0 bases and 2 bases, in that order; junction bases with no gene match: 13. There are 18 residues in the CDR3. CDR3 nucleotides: TGTGCCAGCAGCGTAGAGGGGGGGACAGCAGAAGACAACACTGAAGCTTTCTTT. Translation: CASSVEGGTAEDNTEAFF.

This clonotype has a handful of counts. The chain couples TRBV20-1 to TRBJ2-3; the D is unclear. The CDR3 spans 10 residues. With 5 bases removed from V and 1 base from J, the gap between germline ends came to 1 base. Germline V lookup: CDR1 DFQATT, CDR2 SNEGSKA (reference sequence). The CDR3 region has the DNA TGCAGTGCTGGCACAGATACGCAGTATTTT. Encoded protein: CSAGTDTQYF.

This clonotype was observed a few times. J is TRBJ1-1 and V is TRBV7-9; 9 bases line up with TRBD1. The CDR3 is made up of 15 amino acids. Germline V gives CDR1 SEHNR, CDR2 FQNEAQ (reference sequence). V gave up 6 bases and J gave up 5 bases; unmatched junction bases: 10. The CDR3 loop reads CASRNTGGRKTEAFF. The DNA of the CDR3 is TGTGCCAGCAGGAATACAGGGGGCCGTAAGACTGAAGCTTTCTTT.

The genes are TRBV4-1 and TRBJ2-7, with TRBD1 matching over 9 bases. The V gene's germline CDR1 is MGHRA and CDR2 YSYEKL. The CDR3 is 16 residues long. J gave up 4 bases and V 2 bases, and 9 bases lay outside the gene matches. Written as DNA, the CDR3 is TGCGCCAGCAGCCAAACCGACAGGGGGGAAGTGTACGAGCAGTACTTC. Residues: CASSQTDRGEVYEQYF.

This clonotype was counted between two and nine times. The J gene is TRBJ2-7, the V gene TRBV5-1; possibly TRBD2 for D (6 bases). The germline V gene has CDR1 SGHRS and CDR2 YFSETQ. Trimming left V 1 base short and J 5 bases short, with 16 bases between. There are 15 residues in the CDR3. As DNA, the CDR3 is TGCGCCAGCAGCTTGCTGATCGGGGGTAACGACGAGCAGTACTTC. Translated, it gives CASSLLIGGNDEQYF.

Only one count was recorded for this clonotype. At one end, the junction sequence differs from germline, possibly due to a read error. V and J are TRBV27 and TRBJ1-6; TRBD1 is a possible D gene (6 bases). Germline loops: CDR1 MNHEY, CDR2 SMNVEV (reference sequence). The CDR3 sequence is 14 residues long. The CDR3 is CANSHGTRNSPLHF. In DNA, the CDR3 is TGTGCCAACAGTCACGGGACACGGAATTCACCCCTCCACTTT.

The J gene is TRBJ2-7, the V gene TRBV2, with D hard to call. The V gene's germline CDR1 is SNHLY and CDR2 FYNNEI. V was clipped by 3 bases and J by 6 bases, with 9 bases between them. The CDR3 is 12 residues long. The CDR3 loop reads CASSDRVPEQYF. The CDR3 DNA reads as TGTGCCAGCAGTGACCGGGTTCCCGAGCAGTACTTC.

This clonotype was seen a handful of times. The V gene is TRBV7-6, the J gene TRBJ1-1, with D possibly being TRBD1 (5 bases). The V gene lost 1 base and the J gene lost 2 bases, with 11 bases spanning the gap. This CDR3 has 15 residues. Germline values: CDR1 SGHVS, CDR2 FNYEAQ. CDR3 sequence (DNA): TGTGCCAGCAGCTTAGGGGGGGGAATAAACACTGAAGCTTTCTTT. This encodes CASSLGGGINTEAFF.

This CDR3 reads CAISEPNTGLGYTF. DNA of the CDR3: TGTGCCATCAGTGAGCCGAATACAGGGCTTGGCTACACCTTC. V gene TRBV10-3 combines with J gene TRBJ1-2, with D possibly matching TRBD1 (6 bases). Germline V gives CDR1 ENHRY, CDR2 SYGVKD. The CDR3 extends over 14 amino acids. The V and J ends lost 2 bases and 7 bases respectively, with 14 bases between them.

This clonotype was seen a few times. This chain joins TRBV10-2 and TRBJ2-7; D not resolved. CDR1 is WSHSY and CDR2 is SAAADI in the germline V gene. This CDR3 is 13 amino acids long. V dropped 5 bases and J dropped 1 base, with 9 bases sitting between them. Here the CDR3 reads CASSRPESYEQYV. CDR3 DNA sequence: TGCGCCAGCAGTCGCCCAGAATCCTACGAGCAGTACGTC.